This T cell receptor (beta chain) was captured by sequencing in a study of T cells in Graves' hyperthyroidism and ophthalmopathy. The investigators amplified TCR beta CDR3 regions from RNA transcripts. The primer set for the first-round RT-PCR of the TCR CDR3 was HTBI. TCRdb itself ran the multiplex PCR reads through MiXCR, one entry per CDR3 protein. The repertoire consists of 600,000 or so distinct CDR3 sequences, with 14% occurring once and the leading ten covering around 7%. This clonotype was seen repeatedly, ten times or more. This CDR3 has 14 residues. CDR1 and CDR2 (germline): DFQATT, SNEGSKA (reference sequence). The V and J ends lost 0 bases and 0 bases respectively, with 5 bases between them.

The specimen sequenced was blood. The chain uses TRBV20-1 and TRBJ2-2; D unresolved. The TCR was taken from a woman younger than 30 with Graves' ophthalmopathy. CDR3 sequence reads: CSARELTNTGELFF. The DNA for the CDR3 is TGCAGTGCTAGAGAACTGACGAACACCGGGGAGCTGTTTTTT.